This record covers a single T cell receptor beta chain. Antigen unknown. This entry comes from a study of OX40 agonist ivuxolimab in advanced cancers. The protocol was immunoSEQ multiplex PCR, while the TCRdb copy is restricted to in-frame clones and leaves out a portion. Of under 70,000 clones in the sample, roughly 85% are singletons; the top ten hold roughly 2%. Blood samples were obtained at baseline, cycle 4 day 1, and cycle 7 day 1. Study conclusions and caveats: Some nonresponders also had low normalized T-cell clonal expansion.

Source: CD4+ or CD8+ T cells sorted from blood, taken in a trial of the OX40 agonist ivuxolimab. This clonotype originated in an adult with an advanced solid tumor such as melanoma, head and neck, liver or kidney cancer.

CDR3 in amino acids: CASSLGQNLEAFF. The CDR3, as DNA: TGCGCCAGCAGCTTAGGGCAGAACCTTGAAGCTTTCTTT. This chain uses TRBV5-1 with TRBJ1-1, with unresolved D. This CDR3 has 13 amino acids. The V gene lost 2 bases and the J gene lost 7 bases, with 12 bases spanning the gap. Germline V lookup: CDR1 SGHRS, CDR2 YFSETQ.